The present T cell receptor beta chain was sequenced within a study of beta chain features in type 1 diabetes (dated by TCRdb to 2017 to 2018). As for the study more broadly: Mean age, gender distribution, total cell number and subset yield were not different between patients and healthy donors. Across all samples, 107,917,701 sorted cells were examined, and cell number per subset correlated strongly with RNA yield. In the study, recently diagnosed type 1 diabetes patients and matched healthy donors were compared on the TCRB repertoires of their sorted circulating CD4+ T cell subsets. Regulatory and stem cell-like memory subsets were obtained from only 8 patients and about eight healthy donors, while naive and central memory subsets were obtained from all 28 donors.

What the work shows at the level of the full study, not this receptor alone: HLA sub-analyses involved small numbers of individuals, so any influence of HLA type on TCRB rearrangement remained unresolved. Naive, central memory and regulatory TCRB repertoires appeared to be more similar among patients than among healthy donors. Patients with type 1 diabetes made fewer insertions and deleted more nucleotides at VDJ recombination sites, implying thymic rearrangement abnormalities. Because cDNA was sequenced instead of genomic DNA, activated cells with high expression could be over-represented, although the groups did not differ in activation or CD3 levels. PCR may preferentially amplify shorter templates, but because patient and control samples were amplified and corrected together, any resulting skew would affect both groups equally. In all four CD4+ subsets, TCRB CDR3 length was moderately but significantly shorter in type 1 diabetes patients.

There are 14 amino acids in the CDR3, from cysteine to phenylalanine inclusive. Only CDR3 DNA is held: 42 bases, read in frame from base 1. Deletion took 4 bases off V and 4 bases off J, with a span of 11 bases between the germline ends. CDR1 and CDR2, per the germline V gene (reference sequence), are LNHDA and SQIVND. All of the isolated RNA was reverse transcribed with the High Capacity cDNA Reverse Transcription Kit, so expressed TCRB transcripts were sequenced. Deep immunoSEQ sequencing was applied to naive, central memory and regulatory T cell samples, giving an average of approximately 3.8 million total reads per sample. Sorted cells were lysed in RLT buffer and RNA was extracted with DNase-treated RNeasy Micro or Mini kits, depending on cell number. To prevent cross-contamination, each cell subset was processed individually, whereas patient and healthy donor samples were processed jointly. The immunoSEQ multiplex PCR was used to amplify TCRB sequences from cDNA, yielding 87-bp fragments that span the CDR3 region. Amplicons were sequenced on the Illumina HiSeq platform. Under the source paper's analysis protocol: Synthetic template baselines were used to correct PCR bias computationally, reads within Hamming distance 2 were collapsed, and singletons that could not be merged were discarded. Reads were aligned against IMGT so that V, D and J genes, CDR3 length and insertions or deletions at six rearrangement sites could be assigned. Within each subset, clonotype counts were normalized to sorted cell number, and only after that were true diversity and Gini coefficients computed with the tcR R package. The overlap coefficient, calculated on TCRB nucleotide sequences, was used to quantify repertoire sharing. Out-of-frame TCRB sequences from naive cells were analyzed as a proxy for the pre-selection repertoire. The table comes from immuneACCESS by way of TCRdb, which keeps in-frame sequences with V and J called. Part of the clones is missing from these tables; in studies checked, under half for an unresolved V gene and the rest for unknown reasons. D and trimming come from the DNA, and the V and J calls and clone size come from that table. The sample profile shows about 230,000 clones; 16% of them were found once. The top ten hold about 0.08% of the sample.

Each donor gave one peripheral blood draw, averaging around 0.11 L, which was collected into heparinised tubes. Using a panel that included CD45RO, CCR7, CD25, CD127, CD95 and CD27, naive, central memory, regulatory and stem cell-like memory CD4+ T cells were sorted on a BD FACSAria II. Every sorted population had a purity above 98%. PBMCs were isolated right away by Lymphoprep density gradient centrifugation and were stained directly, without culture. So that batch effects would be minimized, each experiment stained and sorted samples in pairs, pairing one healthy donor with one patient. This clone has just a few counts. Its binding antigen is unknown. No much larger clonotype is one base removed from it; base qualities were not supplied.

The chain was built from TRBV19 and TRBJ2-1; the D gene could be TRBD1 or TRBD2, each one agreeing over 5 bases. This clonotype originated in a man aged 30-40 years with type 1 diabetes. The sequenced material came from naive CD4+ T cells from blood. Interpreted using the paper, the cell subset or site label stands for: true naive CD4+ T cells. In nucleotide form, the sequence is TGTGCCAGTAGTAGGGGGAGACGGTACAATGAGCAGTTCTTC. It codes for CASSRGRRYNEQFF.